These 24 T cell receptor beta chains were all obtained from the same sample, sequenced in a study of cytomegalovirus exposure and HLA in healthy donors. Researchers ran the PCR with 60 Vbeta and 13 Jbeta primers. Using immunoSEQ multiplex PCR, the repertoire was profiled, and TCRdb retains in-frame clones only, with some absent. This table has 70,000 or so clones, about 70% appearing once. The sample consisted of PBMCs. The receptors were sampled from a woman in her thirties in good health and CMV-seronegative.

This sequence joins TRBV7-3 and TRBJ2-3; 7 bases map to TRBD2. The trim removed 8 bases at V and 1 base at J, leaving 3 bases unmatched. The germline CDR1 and CDR2 sequences are SGHTA and FQGTGA. This CDR3 has 13 amino acids. Here the CDR3 reads CASGGVGTDTQYF. CDR3 DNA sequence: TGTGCCAGCGGGGGGGTTGGCACAGATACGCAGTATTTT.

The J gene is TRBJ1-3, the V gene TRBV7-9; TRBD1 matches 8 bases. The CDR3 runs 16 residues. V shed 0 bases, J shed 3 bases, and the junction held 4 bases outside the gene matches. Germline values: CDR1 SEHNR, CDR2 FQNEAQ (reference sequence). The CDR3 is CASSLAGGTGGNTIYF. DNA of the CDR3: TGTGCCAGCAGCTTAGCTGGCGGGACAGGTGGAAACACCATATATTTT.

This chain joins TRBV27 and TRBJ1-2; TRBD1 might be the D (6 bases). Per germline, CDR1 MNHEY and CDR2 SMNVEV (reference sequence). The CDR3 is 13 residues long. V was trimmed by 0 bases and J by 7 bases, leaving 9 bases between them. The CDR3 sequence: CASSLSWGLGYTF. CDR3 nucleotides: TGTGCCAGCAGTTTATCTTGGGGGCTTGGCTACACCTTC.

This rearrangement joins TRBV7-2 to TRBJ2-1; D might be TRBD2 (5 bases). CDR3 length equals 16 residues. Between the trimmed V and J ends, which lost 1 base and 7 bases, there was a span of 17 bases. CDR1 is SGHTA and CDR2 is FQGNSA in the germline V gene. CDR3 in amino acids: CASSLDGRGFGNEQFF. In DNA, the CDR3 is TGTGCCAGCAGCTTAGATGGGAGAGGCTTCGGAAATGAGCAGTTCTTC.

The J gene is TRBJ2-7, the V gene TRBV28; the match to TRBD1 covers 7 bases. V was pared by 7 bases and J by 1 base, with 4 bases of the junction left unmatched. The CDR3 spans 13 residues. Germline V gene data show CDR1 as MDHEN and CDR2 as SYDVKM. For the CDR3, the DNA is TGTGCCAGCAAGGGGACAGCGTCCTACGAGCAGTACTTC. This translates into CASKGTASYEQYF.

The rearrangement links TRBV2 to TRBJ2-7; the D gene is possibly TRBD1 (6 bases). The CDR3 is 12 residues long. The germline V gene encodes CDR1 SNHLY and CDR2 FYNNEI. The V end was cut by 7 bases, the J end by 3 bases, with 10 bases between. DNA of the CDR3: TGTGCCAGCAAGTCACAGGGCTACGAGCAGTACTTC. It specifies CASKSQGYEQYF.

CDR3 amino acids: CASSFLGAGQETQYF. The DNA of the CDR3 is TGTGCCAGCAGCTTTTTGGGGGCAGGGCAAGAGACCCAGTACTTC. V usage is TRBV7-9 and J usage is TRBJ2-5; D may be TRBD1 (6 bases). Germline lookup yields CDR1 SEHNR and CDR2 FQNEAQ (reference sequence). This CDR3 has 15 residues. The V end lost 3 bases, the J end lost 2 bases, and 13 bases lay between the germline ends.

J is TRBJ1-1 and V is TRBV6-5; D is unresolved. Germline loops: CDR1 MNHEY, CDR2 SVGAGI. The CDR3 runs to 14 residues. Between the trimmed V and J ends, which lost 2 bases and 1 base, there was a span of 8 bases. The CDR3 DNA follows: TGTGCCAGCAGTTACGGAGGACCGAACACTGAAGCTTTCTTT. It is translated as CASSYGGPNTEAFF.

Many counts were recorded for this clone. This chain joins TRBV6-1 and TRBJ1-3, with D perhaps TRBD1 (6 bases). Trimming pared 1 base from V and 4 bases from J, leaving 11 bases between. There are 15 residues in the CDR3. CDR1 and CDR2 (germline): MNHNS, SASEGT. The CDR3 is CASSEVQGAGNTIYF. In DNA, the CDR3 is TGTGCCAGCAGTGAAGTACAGGGTGCGGGAAACACCATATATTTT.

The genes are TRBV29-1 and TRBJ2-7; 7 bases are a match to TRBD1. From germline, CDR1 is SQVTM and CDR2 ANQGSEA. The CDR3 consists of 13 residues. J lost 0 bases, V lost 4 bases, and 3 bases had no gene match. The CDR3 region is CSVAGGSSYEQYF. In DNA, the CDR3 is TGCAGCGTTGCAGGGGGTTCCTCCTACGAGCAGTACTTC.

This clone showed up just a few times. This CDR3 is CASSQDGRGSNEKLFF. The CDR3 nucleotides are TGCGCCAGCAGCCAAGACGGAAGGGGGTCTAATGAAAAACTGTTTTTT. V gene TRBV4-3 combines with J gene TRBJ1-4; TRBD1 is a possible D gene (6 bases). V was pared by 0 bases and J by 3 bases, with 11 bases between. Germline V gene sequence: CDR1 LGHNA, CDR2 YSLEER. The CDR3 consists of 16 residues.

CDR3 bases: TGCGCCAGCAGCCAAATCGGACAGGGGTTTAGCACTGAAGCTTTCTTT. As protein: CASSQIGQGFSTEAFF. The chain carries TRBV4-1 and TRBJ1-1; 9 positions match TRBD1. CDR1 and CDR2 from the germline V gene are MGHRA and YSYEKL. Trimming took 2 bases from V and 4 from J; bases not matched to a gene: 8. The CDR3 consists of 16 residues.

The J gene is TRBJ1-5, the V gene TRBV2; D unresolved. This CDR3 spans 15 amino acids. V lost 5 bases to trimming and J lost 0 bases, with 11 bases between them. Germline CDR1 is SNHLY and CDR2 is FYNNEI. The chain's CDR3 is CASSSTLYSNQPQHF. As DNA, the CDR3 is TGTGCCAGCAGTTCGACACTCTATAGCAATCAGCCCCAGCATTTT.

The gene calls are TRBV6-5 and TRBJ2-7; 7 bases line up with TRBD1. There are 12 residues in the CDR3. Germline assignment: CDR1 MNHEY and CDR2 SVGAGI. Trimming removed 10 bases from V and 6 bases from J; junction bases left unmatched: 9. CDR3 coding DNA: TGTGCCACGCGACAGGGCGGAAGCGAGCAGTACTTC. Translation: CATRQGGSEQYF.

CDR3 DNA: TGTGCCAGCAGCTTACTCGCGGGGGTATACAATGAGCAGTTCTTC. Translated, it gives CASSLLAGVYNEQFF. The V call is TRBV11-3, the J call TRBJ2-1, with 7 bases identical to TRBD2. The germline CDR1 and CDR2 sequences are SGHNT and YENEEA. This CDR3 spans 15 amino acids. V was pared by 2 bases and J by 4 bases, with 5 bases of the junction left unmatched.

J is TRBJ1-6 and V is TRBV2; 7 bases fit TRBD1. Trimming at V came to 6 bases and at J to 6 bases, leaving 8 bases not matched to a gene. CDR3 size: 15 residues. In germline, CDR1 is SNHLY, CDR2 FYNNEI. CDR3 sequence: CASSARDRTNSPLHF. Here the CDR3 DNA reads TGTGCCAGCAGCGCGAGGGACAGAACTAATTCACCCCTCCACTTT.

The chain has TRBV9 and TRBJ2-3; TRBD2 matches at 9 bases. Losses at the gene ends were 0 bases for V and 4 bases for J; bases not matched to a gene: 3. The CDR3 spans 15 residues. CDR1 and CDR2 from the germline V gene are SGDLS and YYNGEE. This chain's CDR3 is CASSVAGGGADTQYF. DNA for the CDR3: TGTGCCAGCAGCGTAGCGGGCGGGGGGGCAGATACGCAGTATTTT.

V gene TRBV18 combines with J gene TRBJ1-1; 9 nucleotides agree with TRBD1. V lost 5 bases to trimming and J lost 4 bases; unmatched junction nucleotides: 11. Germline values: CDR1 KGHSH, CDR2 LQKENI. CDR3 length equals 16 residues. The CDR3 here is CASSESSGTGSTEAFF. CDR3 DNA: TGTGCCAGCTCAGAGTCCTCCGGGACAGGGTCCACTGAAGCTTTCTTT.

In its sample, this clone was seen a few times. CDR3 sequence reads: CASSGTTDTQYF. The CDR3 coding sequence is TGTGCCAGCAGTGGGACTACAGATACGCAGTATTTT. The chain recombines TRBV2 with TRBJ2-3; possible D gene TRBD2, 5 bases. CDR1 is SNHLY and CDR2 is FYNNEI in the germline V gene. Deletions cut 4 bases from V and 3 bases from J, with 5 bases between. The CDR3 totals 12 residues.

The chain joins TRBV2 to TRBJ2-2, with a weak D call TRBD1 (6 bases). The germline V gene has CDR1 SNHLY and CDR2 FYNNEI. V was clipped by 5 bases and J by 4 bases, with 14 bases between them. The CDR3 covers 15 residues. CDR3 bases: TGTGCCAGCAGTCGGGACACGTTTGTCACCGGGGAGCTGTTTTTT. It encodes CASSRDTFVTGELFF. Looking up the rest from reference TRBV2 and TRBJ2-2 gives the full variable domain: EPEVTQTPSHQVTQMGQEVILRCVPISNHLYFYWYRQILGQKVEFLVSFYNNEISEKSEIFDDQFSVERPDGSNFTLKIRSTKLEDSAMYFCASSRDTFVTGELFFGEGSRLTVL.

The chain joins TRBV11-1 to TRBJ1-2, with D possibly being TRBD1 (5 bases). The CDR3 has 15 amino acids. Germline CDR1 and CDR2: SGHAT and FQDESV (reference sequence). Trimming stripped 5 bases from V and 2 bases from J, with 15 bases between. The CDR3 DNA reads as TGTGCCAGCAGCAACACAGGTGGTATGAACTATGGCTACACCTTC. Amino acids: CASSNTGGMNYGYTF.

This chain connects TRBV27 to TRBJ1-1; possibly TRBD1 for D (5 bases). V was trimmed by 9 bases and J by 5 bases, leaving 13 bases between them. The CDR3 runs to 12 residues. Germline assignment: CDR1 MNHEY and CDR2 SMNVEV (reference sequence). This CDR3 reads CARIRTRTEAFF. DNA for the CDR3: TGTGCCAGGATTCGGACAAGAACTGAAGCTTTCTTT.

Details on this clone: Compared with germline, one end of the junction differs, possibly owing to a read error. The V and J genes are TRBV7-7 and TRBJ2-1; 9 nucleotides match TRBD2. This CDR3 is 17 amino acids long. The germline V gene has CDR1 SSHAT and CDR2 FNYEAQ (reference sequence). CDR3 in amino acids: CASSPSLRGGPYNEQFF. Here the CDR3 DNA reads TGTGCTAGCAGCCCTAGCTTGCGGGGGGGCCCCTACAATGAGCAGTTCTTC.

This CDR3 is CAVPSRESYNSPLHF. The CDR3 nucleotides are TGTGCCGTCCCCTCGAGGGAATCCTATAATTCACCCCTCCACTTT. The chain links TRBV7-9 to TRBJ1-6; unclear D gene. Trimming stripped 11 bases from V and 1 base from J, with 15 bases between. This CDR3 is 15 amino acids long. Germline-derived CDR1 and CDR2 are SEHNR and FQNEAQ (reference sequence).